This is a list of T cell receptor beta chains from one sample in a study of T cell responses to AZD1222 COVID-19 vaccine. Some clones are missing from TCRdb's copy, which holds only in-frame ones; the method was immunoSEQ multiplex PCR. The profile shows some 64,000 clones, roughly three quarters of them singletons. The sample was peripheral blood, taken on day 0 of AZD1222 vaccination. All receptors derive from an adult in good health. CDR3s include the opening cysteine and the closing phenylalanine or tryptophan. D genes are given only for firm matches. Clone size is stated in some rows and not others, as once, few, many or a class when expanded.

TRBV4-3	-	TRBJ2-1	TRBD2	CASSQSSGVVAYNEQFF	TGCGCCAGCAGCCAATCTAGCGGGGTAGTCGCCTACAATGAGCAGTTCTTC
TRBV7-2	once	TRBJ1-6	-	CASSLAQGNSPLHF	TGTGCCAGCAGCTTAGCGCAGGGTAATTCACCCCTCCACTTT
TRBV6-1	-	TRBJ2-5	TRBD2	CASSEGPAGGQETQYF	TGTGCCAGCAGTGAAGGTCCAGCGGGGGGGCAAGAGACCCAGTACTTC
TRBV7-9	-	TRBJ1-4	-	CASRGGGTNEKLFF	TGTGCCAGCAGAGGCGGGGGTACTAATGAAAAACTGTTTTTT
TRBV7-6	-	TRBJ1-3	-	CASSLDSHSGNTIYF	TGTGCCAGCAGCTTAGACTCTCACTCTGGAAACACCATATATTTT
TRBV4-3	-	TRBJ1-1	-	CASSLVRGGTEAFF	TGCGCCAGCAGCCTCGTCCGGGGAGGGACTGAAGCTTTCTTT
TRBV13	-	TRBJ2-7	TRBD2	CASSLGRGGGNEQYF	TGTGCCAGCAGCCTTGGCCGGGGCGGGGGAAACGAGCAGTACTTC
TRBV28	-	TRBJ1-6	-	CATKGAGRSPLHF	TGTGCCACAAAGGGTGCAGGGCGTTCACCCCTCCACTTT
TRBV19	once	TRBJ2-2	-	CASSIGRTNTGELFF	TGTGCCAGTAGTATAGGCAGGACGAACACCGGGGAGCTGTTTTTT
TRBV3-1/TRBV3-2	-	TRBJ2-3	-	CASNSADTQYF	TGTGCCAGCAACTCAGCAGATACGCAGTATTTT
TRBV5-6	-	TRBJ1-5	-	CASSLGGFENQPQHF	TGTGCCAGCAGCCTGGGTGGCTTCGAGAATCAGCCCCAGCATTTT
TRBV6-2/TRBV6-3	-	TRBJ1-1	-	CASSVKRGEAFF	TGTGCCAGCAGTGTAAAAAGAGGGGAAGCTTTCTTT
TRBV19	-	TRBJ1-2	-	CAPPEADYGYTF	TGTGCCCCCCCCGAGGCGGACTATGGCTACACCTTC
TRBV6-6	-	TRBJ1-2	TRBD1	CASSRTGENGYTF	TGTGCCAGCAGCCGGACAGGGGAAAATGGCTACACCTTC
TRBV12-5	-	TRBJ1-4	-	CASALGGEKLFF	TGTGCTAGTGCTTTGGGGGGAGAAAAACTGTTTTTT